One and the same sample provided the 27 T cell receptor beta chains below, sequenced in a study of blood T cells in healthy people across ages. Then a second PCR, running roughly 7 to 11 cycles, was carried out with a sample-barcoded 5' primer and a J-beta primer mix. Each CDR3 protein is one row after TCRdb ran MiXCR on the 5' RACE reads. Altogether approximately 800,000 distinct CDR3 sequences are present, approximately 25% being singletons, with the ten largest covering roughly 3.8%. These data also formed part of another study, on T cells of mothers and their children.

Sample: blood. The source is a boy between 10 and 17 years old in good health.

This clonotype was seen just once. CDR3 coding DNA: TGTGCCAGCAGCTTAGGGGCGGGCCACGAGCAGTACTTC. It codes for CASSLGAGHEQYF. The rearrangement uses TRBV7-9 and TRBJ2-5, with D maybe TRBD2 (5 bases). The J call may be incorrect, as the DNA end agrees better with TRBJ2-7. Looked up from germline, CDR1 is SEHNR and CDR2 is FQNEAQ (reference sequence). The CDR3 contains 13 residues.

The chain combines TRBV9 with TRBJ2-3; no clear D. V lost 1 base and J 2 bases, leaving 5 bases between the germline ends. Germline CDR1 is SGDLS and CDR2 is YYNGEE. The CDR3 is 13 amino acids. The CDR3 protein is CASSVRTTDTQYF. The CDR3 DNA reads TGTGCCAGCAGCGTAAGGACCACAGATACGCAGTATTTT.

The chain couples TRBV7-2 to TRBJ2-7; 11 bases are shared with TRBD2. The junction had 13 bases not matched to a gene; V was cut back by 5 bases and J by 1 base. CDR1 and CDR2 from the germline V gene are SGHTA and FQGNSA. There are 18 residues in the CDR3. In nucleotides, the CDR3 is TGTGCCAGCAGCGAACGCACTAGCGGGAGTCGTCTTTCCTACGAGCAGTACTTC. Protein product: CASSERTSGSRLSYEQYF.

This clonotype was seen only a few times. This sequence joins TRBV28 and TRBJ2-2; 7 bases are a match to TRBD1. CDR1 is MDHEN and CDR2 is SYDVKM in the germline V gene. CDR3 length: 17 amino acids. Germline trimming cut 3 bases from V and 2 bases from J; bases unmatched to any gene: 9. In DNA, the CDR3 is TGTGCCAGCAGTTTCACAGGGGCGACTACTAACACCGGGGAGCTGTTTTTT. This translates into CASSFTGATTNTGELFF.

V usage is TRBV6-8 and J usage is TRBJ2-1; TRBD1 matches at 9 bases. The J call is doubtful: the DNA matches TRBJ2-5 better. This CDR3 has 15 residues. CDR1 and CDR2 from the germline V gene are MNHGY and SAAAGT. The CDR3 nucleotides are TGTGCCAGCAGTTCCGACGGGGACAGGGAGGAGACCCAGTACTTC. Amino acid sequence: CASSSDGDREETQYF.

The chain joins TRBV4-3 to TRBJ2-5, with D possibly matching TRBD1 (6 bases). The CDR3 is 13 amino acids. CDR1 and CDR2 (germline): LGHNA, YSLEER. V dropped 2 bases and J dropped 5 bases, with 9 bases sitting between them. CDR3 nucleotide sequence: TGCGCCAGCAGCCAAACAGGGTTTGAGACCCAGTACTTC. This encodes CASSQTGFETQYF.

The rearrangement uses TRBV14 and TRBJ1-1, with D uncertain. Germline V lookup: CDR1 SGHDN, CDR2 FVKESK. This CDR3 is 15 amino acids long. V gave up 1 base and J gave up 4 bases, with 13 bases separating them. The CDR3, as DNA: TGTGCCAGCAGCCAAGGTGTGGATTCGGTCACTGAAGCTTTCTTT. Protein sequence: CASSQGVDSVTEAFF.

In this sample, this clonotype turned up a few times. CDR3 loop: CASSTDRGRYEQYF. Written as DNA, the CDR3 is TGTGCCAGCAGCACCGACAGGGGCCGATACGAGCAGTACTTC. The chain couples TRBV28 to TRBJ2-5; 8 bases line up with TRBD1. The J call is doubtful: the DNA matches TRBJ2-7 better. The CDR3 contains 14 residues. CDR1 and CDR2 (germline): MDHEN, SYDVKM.

This clonotype occurred a few times. The chain has TRBV6-2 or TRBV6-3 and TRBJ2-7; D not certain. In germline, CDR1 is MNHEY, CDR2 SVGEGT. V dropped 2 bases and J dropped 3 bases, with 8 bases sitting between them. This CDR3 contains 13 residues. CDR3 in amino acids: CASSYLQFYEQYF. CDR3 in DNA: TGTGCCAGCAGTTACCTACAGTTCTACGAGCAGTACTTC.

This clonotype has a handful of counts. V usage is TRBV4-2 and J usage is TRBJ1-4; D is undetermined. CDR1 LGHNA and CDR2 YNFKEQ come from the germline V gene. V dropped 6 bases and J dropped 6 bases, with 8 bases sitting between them. This CDR3 is built from 12 residues. The CDR3: CASRADDEKLFF. The CDR3 DNA reads TGTGCCAGCAGGGCAGACGATGAAAAACTGTTTTTT.

This clonotype was seen only a few times. The chain recombines TRBV10-3 with TRBJ2-2; 7 positions agree with TRBD1. V trimming: 3 bases; J trimming: 7 bases; junction bases outside the gene matches: 5. CDR1 ENHRY and CDR2 SYGVKD come from the germline V gene. This CDR3 has 14 amino acids. CDR3 region: CAISEEGAGGELFF. In DNA form, the CDR3 reads TGTGCCATCAGTGAAGAGGGGGCAGGCGGGGAGCTGTTTTTT.

The V and J genes are TRBV12-3 or TRBV12-4 and TRBJ2-7, with D unresolved. The V end was cut by 0 bases, the J end by 12 bases, with 6 bases between. CDR3 length: 10 amino acids. CDR3 loop: CASSLARLYF. Written as DNA, the CDR3 is TGTGCCAGCAGTTTAGCGCGACTGTACTTC.

This chain connects TRBV12-5 to TRBJ2-1; D may match TRBD1 or TRBD2 (5 bases each). Between the trimmed V and J ends, which lost 8 bases and 2 bases, there was a span of 10 bases. Germline CDR1 and CDR2: LGHNT and FRNRAP. This CDR3 has 13 residues. The CDR3 DNA is TGTGCTAGTCCGGGGACCACCTACAATGAGCAGTTCTTC. Translated, it gives CASPGTTYNEQFF.

This clonotype was found a few times. The chain carries TRBV7-9 and TRBJ1-1; D not certain. This CDR3 comprises 14 residues. The V end lost 1 base, the J end lost 2 bases, and 8 bases lay between the germline ends. The V gene's germline CDR1 is SEHNR and CDR2 FQNEAQ (reference sequence). This CDR3 is CASSLDGYNTEAFF. In DNA, the CDR3 is TGTGCCAGCAGCTTAGATGGATATAACACTGAAGCTTTCTTT. The variable domain in full, completed from reference TRBV7-9 and TRBJ1-1, reads DTGVSQNPRHKITKRGQNVTFRCDPISEHNRLYWYRQTLGQGPEFLTYFQNEAQLEKSRLLSDRFSAERPKGSFSTLEIQRTEQGDSAMYLCASSLDGYNTEAFFGQGTRLTVV.

In its sample, this clonotype was seen once. V usage is TRBV6-2 or TRBV6-3 and J usage is TRBJ1-5; D gene unclear. CDR1 and CDR2 (germline): MNHEY, SVGEGT. The V and J ends lost 2 bases and 6 bases respectively, with 14 bases between them. The CDR3 length is 15 residues. The CDR3 loop is CASSYESLGTQPQHF. The CDR3, as DNA: TGTGCCAGCAGTTACGAGTCTTTGGGTACTCAGCCCCAGCATTTT.

This clonotype was detected only a few times. The chain combines TRBV6-5 with TRBJ1-3; 7 bases map to TRBD1. After removal of 4 bases from V and 0 bases from J, the junction contained 6 bases not matched to a gene. The CDR3 extends over 16 amino acids. Per germline, CDR1 MNHEY and CDR2 SVGAGI. The CDR3 protein is CASSLGQPDSGNTIYF. CDR3 in DNA: TGTGCCAGCAGTTTGGGACAGCCTGACTCTGGAAACACCATATATTTT.

V gene TRBV12-3 or TRBV12-4 combines with J gene TRBJ2-7; 11 nucleotides match TRBD2. This CDR3 has 14 amino acids. The trim removed 5 bases at V and 2 bases at J, leaving 2 bases unmatched. The CDR3 sequence: CASSTSGGAYEQYF. The CDR3 nucleotides are TGTGCCAGCAGTACTAGCGGGGGAGCCTACGAGCAGTACTTC.

This rearrangement joins TRBV11-2 to TRBJ2-5; D tentatively fits TRBD1 or TRBD2 (5 bases each). The J call may be faulty, since TRBJ2-7 better matches the DNA end. The CDR3 extends over 16 amino acids. CDR1 is SGHAT and CDR2 is FQNNGV in the germline V gene. The CDR3 is CASSFPQGVNSYEQYF. The CDR3 nucleotides read TGTGCCAGCAGCTTCCCCCAGGGAGTCAACTCCTACGAGCAGTACTTC.

This clonotype occurred a few times. The gene calls are TRBV5-4 and TRBJ1-2; D is unresolved. Germline loops: CDR1 SGHNT, CDR2 YYREEE (reference sequence). The germline V and J ends were trimmed by 4 bases and 2 bases, with 12 bases remaining between them. There are 14 residues in the CDR3. This chain's CDR3 is CASSAILENYGYTF. The DNA of the CDR3 is TGTGCCAGCAGCGCTATACTTGAGAACTATGGCTACACCTTC.

Here the CDR3 reads CASSKSCGPNVNTEAFF. CDR3 in DNA: TGTGCCAGCAGCAAGTCTTGCGGGCCCAACGTGAACACTGAAGCTTTCTTT. The genes are TRBV21-1 and TRBJ1-1. TRBV21-1 corresponds to a pseudogene. This CDR3 spans 17 amino acids.

Notes on this clonotype: One end of the junction fails to match germline, which may point to a read error. The J gene is TRBJ1-5, the V gene TRBV2; no clear D gene. The V gene's germline CDR1 is SNHLY and CDR2 FYNNEI. The CDR3 extends over 15 amino acids. The CDR3 nucleotides read TGTGCCAGCAGTGAACAGAGAACCCACCTCCAGCCTCAGCATTTT. It encodes CASSEQRTHLQPQHF. Variable domain in full (rest from reference TRBV2 and TRBJ1-5): EPEVTQTPSHQVTQMGQEVILRCVPISNHLYFYWYRQILGQKVEFLVSFYNNEISEKSEIFDDQFSVERPDGSNFTLKIRSTKLEDSAMYFCASSEQRTHLQPQHFGDGTRLSIL.

The sample holds many counts of this clonotype. V usage is TRBV28 and J usage is TRBJ1-3, with D possibly matching TRBD1 (5 bases). Germline loops: CDR1 MDHEN, CDR2 SYDVKM. The CDR3 is 14 amino acids. Trimming removed 5 bases from V and 0 bases from J, with 8 bases in between. CDR3 loop: CASSPGSSGNTIYF. As DNA, the CDR3 is TGTGCCAGCAGTCCAGGGTCCTCTGGAAACACCATATATTTT. Supplemented by reference TRBV28 and TRBJ1-3, the full variable domain reads DVKVTQSSRYLVKRTGEKVFLECVQDMDHENMFWYRQDPGLGLRLIYFSYDVKMKEKGDIPEGYSVSREKKERFSLILESASTNQTSMYLCASSPGSSGNTIYFGEGSWLTVV.

The chain has TRBV7-2 and TRBJ1-6, with D maybe TRBD1 (6 bases). The CDR3 spans 17 residues. Germline V CDR1 and CDR2: SGHTA, FQGNSA. V was shortened by 8 bases and J by 11 bases, with 28 bases between the two germline ends. This CDR3 is CASRGAGPFMGATPLHF. CDR3 in DNA: TGTGCCAGCCGGGGGGCGGGGCCCTTTATGGGGGCGACACCCCTCCACTTT.

This clonotype was observed a few times. V is TRBV4-1 and J is TRBJ2-2, with D tentatively TRBD1 or TRBD2 (5 bases each). The CDR3 extends over 16 amino acids. Trimming shortened V by 2 bases and J by 9 bases, and 19 bases separated the two germline ends. Germline V gene data show CDR1 as MGHRA and CDR2 as YSYEKL. The chain's CDR3 is CASSQIRGPSGRELFF. CDR3 bases: TGCGCCAGCAGCCAAATTCGGGGACCGTCCGGCCGGGAGCTGTTTTTT.

This rearrangement joins TRBV2 to TRBJ2-1, with 11 bases that match TRBD1. Matching the DNA end better, TRBJ2-5 makes the J call doubtful. The CDR3 sequence is 13 residues long. Germline CDR1 reads SNHLY; CDR2 reads FYNNEI. This CDR3 is CASTWTGGETQYF. The DNA for the CDR3 is TGTGCCAGCACCTGGACAGGGGGCGAGACCCAGTACTTC.

The chain is built from TRBV24-1 and TRBJ2-3; a weak D match, TRBD2 (6 bases). V was clipped by 0 bases and J by 2 bases, with 14 bases between them. Germline V gene lookup returns CDR1 KGHDR and CDR2 SFDVKD. The length of the CDR3 is 17 residues. CDR3: CATSDLGAGLDTDTQYF. The CDR3, as DNA: TGTGCCACCAGTGATTTGGGAGCGGGCCTTGACACAGATACGCAGTATTTT.

This chain connects TRBV5-1 to TRBJ1-1, with a tentative D call TRBD1 (6 bases). Trimming shortened V by 4 bases and J by 9 bases, and 13 bases separated the two germline ends. The CDR3 is 12 residues long. Germline V gene lookup returns CDR1 SGHRS and CDR2 YFSETQ. The CDR3: CASSLDRLQAFF. The CDR3 DNA reads as TGCGCCAGCAGCCTCGACAGGTTACAAGCTTTCTTT.